A single sample gave rise to the 9 T cell receptor beta chains below, sequenced in a study of T-cell reconstitution after alpha-beta-depleted transplantation in children (dated by TCRdb to the mid-2010s). Library preparation was by PCR. The reads were generated on an Illumina HiSeq 2500. Molecular barcoding was employed in the preparation of TCR libraries, with unique molecular identifiers being used to normalize TCRbeta repertoire quantification. TCRdb reprocessing: public reads trimmed at Q25 with fastp, clones called with MiXCR, in-frame beta chains kept. All rows with the same CDR3 protein become a single entry with the most common DNA and genes. The sample yields 73,000 or so distinct CDR3 sequences; over 4.5% were counted once. Approximately 20% of the sample lies in the top ten. The meaning of the sample's treatment or condition label: allogeneic hematopoietic cell transplantation with graft depleted of TCRalphabeta T cells and CD19 B cells.

Here the sequenced sample was PBMCs, mostly from graft donor cells, taken 180 days after TCRalphabeta/CD19-depleted stem cell transplant. All receptors come from a boy in the first two years of life who had a stem cell transplant for acute myeloid leukemia, so the T cells may come from the graft donor.

This clonotype was recorded at least ten times. This chain joins TRBV4-1 and TRBJ2-1; D is perhaps TRBD2 (7 bases). This CDR3 has 13 residues. Looked up from germline, CDR1 is MGHRA and CDR2 is YSYEKL. The V end lost 4 bases, the J end lost 8 bases, and 12 bases lay between the germline ends. The CDR3 reads CASSLPGGDEQFF. In nucleotides, the CDR3 is TGCGCCAGCAGCCTACCGGGGGGCGATGAGCAGTTCTTC.

This clonotype appeared many times. This chain uses TRBV12-3 or TRBV12-4 with TRBJ1-2; D gene uncertain. This CDR3 region has 16 residues. Trimming removed 1 base at V and 4 bases at J, with 16 bases between. CDR3 nucleotides: TGTGCCAGCAGTTTAGGCGGCGGCGTGGAGGTCTATGGCTACACCTTC. Translation: CASSLGGGVEVYGYTF.

This clonotype was seen at least ten times. The gene calls are TRBV7-9 and TRBJ1-2, with unresolved D. The CDR3 runs to 13 residues. The germline gives CDR1 SEHNR, CDR2 FQNEAQ (reference sequence). V lost 7 bases to trimming and J lost 3 bases, with 12 bases between them. Here the CDR3 DNA reads TGTGCCAGCACGAAGTCGACGGACTATGGCTACACCTTC. This gives the protein CASTKSTDYGYTF.

This clonotype was observed at least ten times. The chain is built from TRBV11-2 and TRBJ1-2, with D hard to call. The CDR3 loop spans 14 amino acids. CDR1 and CDR2 from the germline V gene are SGHAT and FQNNGV. Trimming removed 2 bases at V and 1 base at J, with 8 bases between. CDR3 in DNA: TGTGCCAGCAGCTTAAACCGGAATAACTATGGCTACACCTTC. Protein sequence: CASSLNRNNYGYTF.

The sample holds many counts of this clonotype. J is TRBJ1-5 and V is TRBV18, with 10 bases lining up with TRBD1. Germline CDR1 reads KGHSH; CDR2 reads LQKENI. The CDR3 contains 16 residues. Trimming cost V 4 bases and J 4 bases; bases outside gene matches: 7. The CDR3 is CASSLTTGGWNQPQHF. The CDR3 DNA reads TGTGCCAGCTCACTTACGACAGGGGGCTGGAATCAGCCCCAGCATTTT.

This clonotype appeared many times. This chain links TRBV12-3 or TRBV12-4 with TRBJ2-1, with D perhaps matching TRBD2 (5 bases). Trimming removed 5 bases at V and 6 bases at J, with 14 bases between. The CDR3 consists of 14 residues. The DNA of the CDR3 is TGTGCCAGCAGTCCGTTAAGAGGAGGCAATGAGCAGTTCTTC. Translation gives CASSPLRGGNEQFF.

This clonotype has ten or more counts. The V gene is TRBV7-2, the J gene TRBJ1-5; D is uncertain. The V end lost 1 base, the J end lost 4 bases, and 8 bases lay between the germline ends. The CDR3 has 14 amino acids. Germline V gene lookup returns CDR1 SGHTA and CDR2 FQGNSA. This chain's CDR3 is CASSLVRLNQPQHF. The CDR3 bases are TGTGCCAGCAGCTTAGTGAGACTTAATCAGCCCCAGCATTTT.

This clonotype was picked up many times. J is TRBJ2-3 and V is TRBV6-5, with TRBD2 identical over 9 bases. The V gene end was trimmed by 0 bases and the J gene end by 2 bases; junction bases not matched to a gene: 3. The CDR3 sequence is 16 residues long. Per germline, CDR1 MNHEY and CDR2 SVGAGI. The CDR3 loop reads CASSYSGGGDTDTQYF. The CDR3, as DNA: TGTGCCAGCAGTTACTCGGGCGGGGGGGACACAGATACGCAGTATTTT.

This clonotype was counted between two and nine times. V gene TRBV13 combines with J gene TRBJ1-6; TRBD1 is a possible D gene (6 bases). In germline, CDR1 is PRHDT, CDR2 FYEKMQ (reference sequence). Trimming removed 3 bases from V and 7 bases from J, with 10 bases in between. The CDR3 contains 14 residues. DNA of the CDR3: TGTGCCAGCAGCTTGGACAGCCCCAATTCACCCCTCCACTTT. Its protein product is CASSLDSPNSPLHF.